This T cell receptor (beta chain) was obtained from a study of human T cells and chemical hapten exposure. Study-level background: Patients received weekly diphenylcyclopropenone doses to the scalp throughout the approximately 23-week study.

J was trimmed by 3 bases and V by 5 bases; bases with no gene match: 5. CDR1 is MDHEN, CDR2 SYDVKM, per germline. The CDR3 extends over 15 amino acids. The time point here: patch test 2, 6 weeks after DPC sensitization. Treatment described: therapeutic diphenylcyclopropenone sensitization with weekly scalp DPC. Ahead of applying each patch test, blood was sampled. Unfractionated whole blood served as the source for total RNA extraction. This clonotype was detected ten times or more. The library tagged individual cDNA molecules with unique molecular identifiers. TCRdb used MiXCR to reprocess the RACE reads, holding one entry per CDR3 protein. The table shows roughly 150,000 distinct CDR3 sequences, with 12% occurring only once.

This specimen was whole blood, taken in connection with sensitization to the hapten diphenylcyclopropenone (DPC). This TCR came from a woman between 45 and 65 years old with alopecia areata. Some clones in this sample may be carry-over from other donors' samples. The chain is built from TRBV28 and TRBJ2-1; 9 bases are a match to TRBD1. CDR3 DNA: TGTGCCAGCAGTCCTCGGACAGGGGTCTACAATGAGCAGTTCTTC. This translates into CASSPRTGVYNEQFF. The full variable domain, completed using reference TRBV28 and TRBJ2-1, is DVKVTQSSRYLVKRTGEKVFLECVQDMDHENMFWYRQDPGLGLRLIYFSYDVKMKEKGDIPEGYSVSREKKERFSLILESASTNQTSMYLCASSPRTGVYNEQFFGPGTRLTVL.